A single sample is the source of the 8 T cell receptor beta chains below, sequenced in a study of blood T cells in healthy people across ages. Alongside a J-beta primer mix, a sample-barcoded 5' primer served in a second PCR lasting about 7 to 11 cycles. TCRdb re-called the 5' RACE reads through MiXCR, storing one row per CDR3 protein. The data hold 1.5 million to 2 million distinct CDR3 sequences, with roughly a third observed a single time. Source material: blood. The source is a woman in her twenties or thirties in good health.

This clonotype occurred a few times. The chain joins TRBV11-1 to TRBJ2-5; D gene uncertain. Trimming pared 6 bases from V and 2 bases from J, leaving 16 bases between. Germline CDR1 SGHAT, CDR2 FQDESV (reference sequence). CDR3 length: 15 residues. This chain's CDR3 is CASSTWGERQETQYF. CDR3 in DNA: TGTGCCAGCAGTACGTGGGGTGAGAGGCAAGAGACCCAGTACTTC.

Turning to this clonotype: Lacking the conserved final phenylalanine or tryptophan, this CDR3 likely reflects a read error. This chain uses TRBV11-2 with TRBJ1-2; D is unresolved. Trimming removed 1 base at V and 4 bases at J, with 10 bases between. CDR1 and CDR2 from the germline V gene are SGHAT and FQNNGV. The CDR3 covers 14 residues. DNA for the CDR3: TGTGCCAGCAGCTTAGGTTCTGTGCCCTATGGCTACACCTGC. This translates into CASSLGSVPYGYTC.

The chain combines TRBV20-1 with TRBJ2-7; maybe TRBD1 (6 bases). The J call is in doubt because the DNA end fits TRBJ2-5 better. The CDR3 sequence is 13 residues long. CDR1 is DFQATT and CDR2 is SNEGSKA in the germline V gene (reference sequence). CDR3 loop: CSTPTGKAETQYF. DNA of the CDR3: TGCAGTACCCCAACAGGGAAGGCGGAGACCCAGTACTTC.

This sequence joins TRBV30 and TRBJ2-4; tentative D call: TRBD1 (5 bases). Per germline, CDR1 GTSNPN and CDR2 SVGIG (reference sequence). The ends were cut back, 3 bases at V and 0 bases at J, with 12 bases in the middle. The CDR3 runs 15 residues. The CDR3 loop reads CAWRKAGLAKNIQYF. DNA of the CDR3: TGTGCCTGGAGGAAGGCAGGGTTAGCCAAAAACATTCAGTACTTC.

This clonotype appeared a few times. The chain carries TRBV15 and TRBJ1-2; 7 bases fit TRBD1. Germline V CDR1 and CDR2: LNHNV, YYDKDF (reference sequence). CDR3 length equals 11 residues. V lost 8 bases and J lost 8; bases outside the gene matches: 5. The CDR3: CATSTGYGYTF. CDR3 DNA: TGTGCCACCTCGACAGGGTACGGCTACACCTTC.

This clonotype has at least ten counts. This chain links TRBV4-2 with TRBJ2-3; no clear D. In germline, CDR1 is LGHNA, CDR2 YNFKEQ. The CDR3 is made up of 15 amino acids. Trimming took off 1 base at V and 0 bases at J, with 8 bases between the two ends. CDR3 amino acids: CASSQAEASTDTQYF. In DNA, the CDR3 is TGTGCCAGCAGCCAAGCAGAGGCAAGCACAGATACGCAGTATTTT.

The rearrangement uses TRBV20-1 and TRBJ2-7, with 8 positions matching TRBD1. Germline lookup yields CDR1 DFQATT and CDR2 SNEGSKA (reference sequence). The CDR3 extends over 14 amino acids. V shed 6 bases, J shed 6 bases, and the junction held 13 bases outside the gene matches. The CDR3 bases are TGCAGTGCCACGGACAGGGCAAGGTCGGGCGAGCAGTACTTC. Protein sequence: CSATDRARSGEQYF.

The rearrangement uses TRBV6-2 or TRBV6-3 and TRBJ1-5, with 8 bases fitting TRBD1. The germline V gene encodes CDR1 MNHEY and CDR2 SVGEGT. The V segment lost 2 bases and the J segment 0 bases; nucleotides outside the gene matches: 6. This CDR3 region has 17 residues. CDR3 sequence reads: CASSYGQGLYSNQPQHF. Here the CDR3 DNA reads TGTGCCAGCAGTTACGGACAGGGACTATATAGCAATCAGCCCCAGCATTTT.